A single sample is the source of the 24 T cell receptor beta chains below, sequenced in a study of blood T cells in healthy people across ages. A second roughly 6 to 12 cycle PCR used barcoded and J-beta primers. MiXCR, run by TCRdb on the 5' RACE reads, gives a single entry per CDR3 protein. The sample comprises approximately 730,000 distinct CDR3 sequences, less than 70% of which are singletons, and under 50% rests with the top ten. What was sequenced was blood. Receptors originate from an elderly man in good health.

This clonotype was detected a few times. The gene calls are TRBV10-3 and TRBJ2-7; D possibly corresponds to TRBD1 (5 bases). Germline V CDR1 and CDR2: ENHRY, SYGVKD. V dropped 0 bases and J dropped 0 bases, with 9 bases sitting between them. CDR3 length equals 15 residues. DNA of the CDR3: TGTGCCATCAGTGAGTCGAAGGGGCTCTCCTACGAGCAGTACTTC. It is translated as CAISESKGLSYEQYF.

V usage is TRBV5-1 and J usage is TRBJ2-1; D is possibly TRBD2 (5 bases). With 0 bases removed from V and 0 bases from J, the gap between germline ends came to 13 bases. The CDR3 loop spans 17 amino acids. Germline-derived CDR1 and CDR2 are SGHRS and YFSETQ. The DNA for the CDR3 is TGCGCCAGCAGCTTGGCCCTGCTAGCAGCCTCCTACAATGAGCAGTTCTTC. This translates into CASSLALLAASYNEQFF.

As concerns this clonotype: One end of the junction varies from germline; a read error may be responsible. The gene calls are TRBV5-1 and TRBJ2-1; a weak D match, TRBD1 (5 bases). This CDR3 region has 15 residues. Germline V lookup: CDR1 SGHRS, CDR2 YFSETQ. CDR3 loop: CANSPGQSVYNEQFF. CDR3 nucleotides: TGCGCCAACAGCCCCGGACAAAGCGTATACAATGAGCAGTTCTTC.

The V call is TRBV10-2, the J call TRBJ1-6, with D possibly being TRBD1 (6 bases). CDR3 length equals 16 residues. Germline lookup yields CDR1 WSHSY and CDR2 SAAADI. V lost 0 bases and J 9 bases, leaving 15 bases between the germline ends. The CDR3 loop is CASSESQGQGGSPLHF. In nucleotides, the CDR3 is TGCGCCAGCAGTGAGTCACAGGGCCAAGGGGGTTCACCCCTCCACTTT.

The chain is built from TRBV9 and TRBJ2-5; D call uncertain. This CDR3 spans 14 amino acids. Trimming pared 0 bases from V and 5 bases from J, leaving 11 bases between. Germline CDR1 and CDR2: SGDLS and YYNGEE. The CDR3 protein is CASSVDEAVETQYF. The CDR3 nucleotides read TGTGCCAGCAGCGTAGACGAAGCCGTGGAGACCCAGTACTTC.

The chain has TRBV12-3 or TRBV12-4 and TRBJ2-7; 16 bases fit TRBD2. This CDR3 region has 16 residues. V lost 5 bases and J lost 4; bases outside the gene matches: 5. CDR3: CASSTGTSGRGYEQYF. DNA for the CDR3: TGTGCCAGCAGTACCGGGACTAGCGGGAGGGGGTACGAGCAGTACTTC.

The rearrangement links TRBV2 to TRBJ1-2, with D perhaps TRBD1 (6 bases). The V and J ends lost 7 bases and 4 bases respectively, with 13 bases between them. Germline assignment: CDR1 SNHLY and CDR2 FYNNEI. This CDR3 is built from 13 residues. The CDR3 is CASTRQAPYGYTF. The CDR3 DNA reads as TGTGCCAGCACCAGACAGGCACCCTATGGCTACACCTTC.

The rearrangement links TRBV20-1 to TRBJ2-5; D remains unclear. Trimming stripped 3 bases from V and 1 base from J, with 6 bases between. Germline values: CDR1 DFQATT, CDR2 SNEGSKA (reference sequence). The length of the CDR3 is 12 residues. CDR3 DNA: TGCAGTGCTAGCCAAGTCCAAGAGACCCAGTACTTC. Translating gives CSASQVQETQYF.

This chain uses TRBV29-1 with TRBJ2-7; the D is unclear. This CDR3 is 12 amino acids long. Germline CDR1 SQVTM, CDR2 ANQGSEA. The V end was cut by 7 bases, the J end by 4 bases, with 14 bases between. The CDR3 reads CSAPFVEYEQYF. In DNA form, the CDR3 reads TGCAGCGCCCCCTTTGTGGAATACGAGCAGTACTTC.

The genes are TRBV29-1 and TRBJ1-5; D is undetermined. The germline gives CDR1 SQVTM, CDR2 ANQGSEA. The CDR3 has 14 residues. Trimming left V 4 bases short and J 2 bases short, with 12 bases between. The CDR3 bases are TGCAGCGTTGGGTTGGGCCCCGGCAATCAGCCCCAGCATTTT. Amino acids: CSVGLGPGNQPQHF.

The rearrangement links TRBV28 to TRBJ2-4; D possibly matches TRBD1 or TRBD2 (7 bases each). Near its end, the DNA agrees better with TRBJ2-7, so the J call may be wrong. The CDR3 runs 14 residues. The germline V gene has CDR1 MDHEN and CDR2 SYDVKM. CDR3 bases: TGTGCCAGCAGTCGGGACAGCGGGAAGTACGAGCAGTACTTC. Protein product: CASSRDSGKYEQYF.

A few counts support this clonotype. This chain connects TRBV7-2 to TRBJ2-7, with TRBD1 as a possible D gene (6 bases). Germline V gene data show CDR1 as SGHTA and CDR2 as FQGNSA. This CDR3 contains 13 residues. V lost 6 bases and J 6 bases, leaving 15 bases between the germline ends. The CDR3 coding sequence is TGTGCCAGCAGTCCTAAGGGGACAACCGAGCAGTACTTC. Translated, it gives CASSPKGTTEQYF.

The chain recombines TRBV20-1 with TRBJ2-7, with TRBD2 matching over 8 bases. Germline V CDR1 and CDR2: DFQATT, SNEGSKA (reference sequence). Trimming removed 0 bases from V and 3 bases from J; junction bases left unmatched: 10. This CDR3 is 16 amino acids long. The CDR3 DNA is TGCAGTGCTAGAGAACCTACGGGACTAGATGACTACGAGCAGTACTTC. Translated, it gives CSAREPTGLDDYEQYF.

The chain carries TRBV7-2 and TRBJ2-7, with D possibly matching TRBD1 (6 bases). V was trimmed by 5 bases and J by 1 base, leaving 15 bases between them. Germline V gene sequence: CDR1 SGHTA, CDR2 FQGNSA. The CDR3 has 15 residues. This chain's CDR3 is CASSRPRGLSYEQYF. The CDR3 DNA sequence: TGTGCCAGCAGCCGACCCAGGGGCCTATCCTACGAGCAGTACTTC.

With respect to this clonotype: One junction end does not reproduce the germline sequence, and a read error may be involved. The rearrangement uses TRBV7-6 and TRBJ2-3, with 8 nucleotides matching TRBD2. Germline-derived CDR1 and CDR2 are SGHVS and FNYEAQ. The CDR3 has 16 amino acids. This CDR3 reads CAISLAGTTSTDTQYF. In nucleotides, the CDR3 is TGTGCCATCAGCTTAGCGGGGACCACTAGCACAGATACGCAGTATTTT.

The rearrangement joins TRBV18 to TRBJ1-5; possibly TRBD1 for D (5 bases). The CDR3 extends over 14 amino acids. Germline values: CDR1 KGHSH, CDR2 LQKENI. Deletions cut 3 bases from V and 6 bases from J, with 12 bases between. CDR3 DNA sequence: TGTGCCAGCTCACCTGAGGGGTCCCGTCAGCCCCAGCATTTT. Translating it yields CASSPEGSRQPQHF.

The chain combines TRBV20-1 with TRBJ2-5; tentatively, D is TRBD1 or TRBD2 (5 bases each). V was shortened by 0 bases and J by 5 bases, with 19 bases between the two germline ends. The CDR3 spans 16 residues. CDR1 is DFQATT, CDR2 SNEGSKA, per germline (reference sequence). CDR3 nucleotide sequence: TGCAGTGCTAGAGATAGGGGACCGGGGCTATCGGAGACCCAGTACTTC. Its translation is CSARDRGPGLSETQYF.

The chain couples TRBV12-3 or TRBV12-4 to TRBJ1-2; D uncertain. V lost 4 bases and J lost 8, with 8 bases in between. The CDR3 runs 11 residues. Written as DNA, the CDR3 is TGTGCCAGCAGTTCGGACTGGGGCTACACCTTC. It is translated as CASSSDWGYTF.

CDR3 loop: CASSFIGQGGYTF. CDR3 nucleotide sequence: TGTGCCAGCAGTTTCATAGGACAAGGGGGCTACACCTTC. This sequence joins TRBV6-6 and TRBJ1-2; weak D call: TRBD1 (5 bases). Germline lookup yields CDR1 MNHNY and CDR2 SVGAGI (reference sequence). V lost 4 bases and J lost 8, with 14 bases in between. CDR3 length: 13 amino acids.

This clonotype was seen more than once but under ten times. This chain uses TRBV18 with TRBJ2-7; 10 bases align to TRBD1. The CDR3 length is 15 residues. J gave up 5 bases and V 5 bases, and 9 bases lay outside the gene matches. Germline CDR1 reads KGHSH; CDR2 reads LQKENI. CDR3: CASSSAGTGVHEQYF. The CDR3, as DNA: TGTGCCAGCTCATCTGCCGGGACAGGGGTCCACGAGCAGTACTTC.

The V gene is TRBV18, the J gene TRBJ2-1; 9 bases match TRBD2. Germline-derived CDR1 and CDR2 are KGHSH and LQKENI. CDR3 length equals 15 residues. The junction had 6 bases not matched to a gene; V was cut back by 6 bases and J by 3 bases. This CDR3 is CASSQTTSGYNEQFF. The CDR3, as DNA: TGTGCCAGCTCGCAGACGACTAGCGGCTACAATGAGCAGTTCTTC.

In nucleotides, the CDR3 is TGTGCCAGCAGCTTAGCGGTAGCGGGGTACGATGAGCAGTACTTC. It is translated as CASSLAVAGYDEQYF. The chain is built from TRBV7-2 and TRBJ2-5; 8 bases agree with TRBD2. Germline V gene sequence: CDR1 SGHTA, CDR2 FQGNSA. The CDR3 is made up of 15 amino acids. The ends lost 0 bases at V and 11 bases at J; junction bases unmatched: 11. Together with reference TRBV7-2 and TRBJ2-5, the CDR3 gives the full variable domain: GAGVSQSPSNKVTEKGKDVELRCDPISGHTALYWYRQSLGQGLEFLIYFQGNSAPDKSGLPSDRFSAERTGGSVSTLTIQRTQQEDSAVYLCASSLAVAGYDEQYFGPGTRLLVL.

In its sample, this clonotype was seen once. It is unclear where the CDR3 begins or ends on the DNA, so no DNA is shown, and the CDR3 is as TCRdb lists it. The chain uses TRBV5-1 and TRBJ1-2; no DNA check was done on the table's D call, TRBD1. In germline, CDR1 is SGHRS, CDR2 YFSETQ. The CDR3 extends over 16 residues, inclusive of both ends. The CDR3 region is CASSLDSTAYLCGYTF.

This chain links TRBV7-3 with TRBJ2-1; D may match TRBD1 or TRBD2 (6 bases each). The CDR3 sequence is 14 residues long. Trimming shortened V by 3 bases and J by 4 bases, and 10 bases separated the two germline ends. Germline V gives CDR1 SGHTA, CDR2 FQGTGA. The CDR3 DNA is TGTGCCAGCAGCTTTGCGGGACAATACAATGAGCAGTTCTTC. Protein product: CASSFAGQYNEQFF.